This T cell receptor (beta chain) was recovered during a study of radiation and T cells in renal cell carcinoma (dated by TCRdb to 2020 to 2021). The study in broad terms: Samples were obtained from a clinical trial, in which 15 Gy stereotactic body radiation therapy was delivered to primary renal cell carcinomas and nephrectomy was performed 4 weeks later. TCR beta sequencing covered over 50 samples in total, comprising roughly 26 tumors and 27 peripheral blood samples. Across all 50 or so samples, 4,016,671 unique CDR3 nucleotide sequences, encoding about 2,700,000 unique CDR3 amino acid sequences, were identified.

The immunoSEQ kit was used, according to the manufacturer's recommendations, to generate TCR beta libraries from genomic DNA. To prepare libraries, a first multiplex PCR with proprietary primers was run, followed by a second PCR that added unique barcodes, and a bead cleanup was done after each round. Each sample batch included a kit-provided positive control reaction and a negative control reaction. The final libraries underwent checking on an Agilent 4200 TapeStation D1000 ScreenTape, volumetric pooling, and quantification by qPCR. Sequencing ran on an Illumina NextSeq500 with a MidOutput 150-cycle cartridge, using 156 Read1 and 15 Index1 cycles with kit custom primers. The pooled library was loaded at approximately 0.95 pM with a 20% PhiX control spike-in. Turning to the authors' computational methods: Vendor-processed data were analyzed in R, and a clonotype was defined as all T cells sharing the same CDR3 nucleotide sequence. In the clone abundance analyses, frequencies in each sample were normalized to that sample's 10,000 most abundant clones. Public T cell clones, which averaged fewer than five per sample, were removed prior to analysis. Tumor-enriched clonotypes and baseline blood-enriched clonotypes were defined as those with an abundance difference of at least 32-fold between compartments. Clonotypes expanded or contracted between blood time points were identified with a beta-binomial differential abundance model. The Baroni-Urbani and Buser coefficient was used to measure tumor-blood repertoire similarity, and groups were compared with two-tailed Wilcoxon tests in R. TCRdb mirrors the immuneACCESS table, restricted to in-frame sequences. Some clones are absent from its copies; in checked studies, under half trace to an unresolved V gene, and the reason for the others is unknown. V, J and clone size are those of that table, while D and trimming were read from the DNA. The sample yields some 95,000 clones; less than 90% were counted once. The ten largest make up about 7.9% of the sample.

For this clone: What this receptor recognizes is not known. Per-base quality was not reported, and no clone a single base away is much larger than it.

V is shortened by 0 bases, J by 2 bases, and the region joining them spans 13 bases. The germline V gene yields SGHTA for CDR1 and FQGNSA for CDR2. The CDR3 measures 16 amino acids from cysteine to phenylalanine. The DNA shown is the 48-base CDR3, in frame from base 1. Here is what the overall study found, with its caveats: Blood repertoire dynamics were not followed beyond 4 weeks after treatment. Top tumor clonotypes rose in blood from baseline to 2 weeks post-radiation, then contracted by 4 weeks, suggesting transient expansion of tumor-resident clones. With a single-armed trial design, the study had no way to address how radiation dose or scheduling affects the TCR repertoire. Because pretreatment tumor biopsies were not available, the study could not determine whether clonotypes were already present within the tumor at baseline.

The meaning of the sample's time point label: baseline pretreatment blood. What the treatment or condition label conveys for this sample: 15 Gy SBRT to primary tumor, nephrectomy 4 weeks later. Serial peripheral blood from radiation-treated patients was sampled at baseline, 2 weeks and 4 weeks after SBRT to track tumor-enriched clonotypes. Every patient's renal cell carcinoma showed clear cell pathology. The QIAamp DNA Blood Mini Kit (Qiagen) was used to prepare genomic DNA for TCR sequencing. The analyses included just those samples that passed every quality control check. The sequence is built from TRBV7-2 and TRBJ1-2; no D gene can be assigned with confidence. The sample in question was blood, obtained from a patient whose treatment included radiotherapy and nephrectomy. The receptor was isolated from a man aged 45-65 years with renal cell carcinoma. The DNA reads TGTGCCAGCAGCTTAGCTTTCCAGGCCCTAAACTATGGCTACACCTTC. It specifies CASSLAFQALNYGYTF.